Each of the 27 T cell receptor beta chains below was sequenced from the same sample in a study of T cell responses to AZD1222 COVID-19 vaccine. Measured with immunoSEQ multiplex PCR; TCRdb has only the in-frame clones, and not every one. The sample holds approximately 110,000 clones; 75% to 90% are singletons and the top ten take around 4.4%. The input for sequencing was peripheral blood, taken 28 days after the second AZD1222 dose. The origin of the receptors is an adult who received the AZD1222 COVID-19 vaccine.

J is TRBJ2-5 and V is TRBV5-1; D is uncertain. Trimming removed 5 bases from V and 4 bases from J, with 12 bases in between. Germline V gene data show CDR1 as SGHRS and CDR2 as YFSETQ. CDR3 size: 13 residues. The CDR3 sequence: CASRGSVGETQYF. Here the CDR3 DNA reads TGCGCCAGCAGAGGATCGGTAGGAGAGACCCAGTACTTC.

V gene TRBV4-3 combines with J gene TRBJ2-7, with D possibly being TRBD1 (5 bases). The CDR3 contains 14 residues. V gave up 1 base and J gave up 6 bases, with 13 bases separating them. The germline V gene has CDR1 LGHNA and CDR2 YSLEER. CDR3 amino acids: CASSQVQGLSEQYF. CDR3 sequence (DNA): TGCGCCAGCAGCCAAGTTCAGGGTCTCTCCGAGCAGTACTTC.

CDR3 in amino acids: CASSTGLFTDTQYF. The CDR3 DNA sequence: TGCGCCAGCAGCACGGGACTTTTCACAGATACGCAGTATTTT. The chain has TRBV5-1 and TRBJ2-3, with D possibly being TRBD2 (6 bases). In germline, CDR1 is SGHRS, CDR2 YFSETQ. The CDR3 length is 14 residues. Trimming left V 4 bases short and J 2 bases short, with 11 bases between.

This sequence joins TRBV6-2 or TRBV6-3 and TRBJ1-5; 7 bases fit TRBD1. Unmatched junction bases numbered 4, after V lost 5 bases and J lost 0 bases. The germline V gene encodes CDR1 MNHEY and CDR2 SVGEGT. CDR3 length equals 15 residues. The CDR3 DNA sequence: TGTGCCAGCAGTCCCCAGGGGGGTAGCAATCAGCCCCAGCATTTT. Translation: CASSPQGGSNQPQHF.

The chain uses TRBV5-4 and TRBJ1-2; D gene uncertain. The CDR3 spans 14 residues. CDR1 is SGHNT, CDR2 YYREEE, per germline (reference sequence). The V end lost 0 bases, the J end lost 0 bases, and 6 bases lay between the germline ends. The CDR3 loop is CASSLVFANYGYTF. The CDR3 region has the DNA TGTGCCAGCAGCTTGGTTTTTGCTAACTATGGCTACACCTTC.

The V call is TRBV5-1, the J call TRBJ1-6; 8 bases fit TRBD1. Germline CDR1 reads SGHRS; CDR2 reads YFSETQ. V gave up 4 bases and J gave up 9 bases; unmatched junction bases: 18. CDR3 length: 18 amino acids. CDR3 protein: CASSHAGGSPSEGSPLHF. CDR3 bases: TGCGCCAGCAGCCATGCAGGGGGCTCCCCGAGCGAGGGTTCACCCCTCCACTTT.

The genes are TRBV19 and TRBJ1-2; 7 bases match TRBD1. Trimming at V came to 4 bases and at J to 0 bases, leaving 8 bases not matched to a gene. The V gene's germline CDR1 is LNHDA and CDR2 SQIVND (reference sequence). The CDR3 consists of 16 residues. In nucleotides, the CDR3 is TGTGCCAGTAGTAGAGGGACAGTCACAACTAACTATGGCTACACCTTC. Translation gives CASSRGTVTTNYGYTF.

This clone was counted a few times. The CDR3 reads CASSLSVEGGPLHF. Written as DNA, the CDR3 is TGCGCCAGCAGCTTGTCGGTGGAGGGAGGACCCCTCCACTTT. The rearrangement joins TRBV5-1 to TRBJ1-6; D uncertain. The CDR3 is 14 residues long. The germline CDR1 and CDR2 sequences are SGHRS and YFSETQ. The V and J ends lost 1 base and 12 bases respectively, with 14 bases between them.

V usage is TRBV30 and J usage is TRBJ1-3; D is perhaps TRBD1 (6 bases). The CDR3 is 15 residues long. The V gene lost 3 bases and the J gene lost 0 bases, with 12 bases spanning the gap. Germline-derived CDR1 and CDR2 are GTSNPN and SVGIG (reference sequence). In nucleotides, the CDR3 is TGTGCCTGGAGAGGACAGTTGGTCTCTGGAAACACCATATATTTT. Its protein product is CAWRGQLVSGNTIYF.

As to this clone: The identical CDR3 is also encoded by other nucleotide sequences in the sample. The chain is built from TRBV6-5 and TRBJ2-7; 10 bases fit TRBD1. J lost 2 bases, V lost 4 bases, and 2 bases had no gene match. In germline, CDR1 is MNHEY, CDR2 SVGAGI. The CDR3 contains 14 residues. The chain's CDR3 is CASSWGQGPYEQYF. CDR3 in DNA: TGTGCCAGCAGTTGGGGACAGGGGCCCTACGAGCAGTACTTC.

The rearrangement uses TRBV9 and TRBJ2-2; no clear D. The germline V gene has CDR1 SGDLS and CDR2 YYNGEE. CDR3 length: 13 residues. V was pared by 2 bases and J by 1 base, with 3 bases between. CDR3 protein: CASSVMNTGELFF. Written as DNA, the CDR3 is TGTGCCAGCAGCGTTATGAACACCGGGGAGCTGTTTTTT. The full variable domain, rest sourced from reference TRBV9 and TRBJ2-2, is DSGVTQTPKHLITATGQRVTLRCSPRSGDLSVYWYQQSLDQGLQFLIQYYNGEERAKGNILERFSAQQFPDLHSELNLSSLELGDSALYFCASSVMNTGELFFGEGSRLTVL.

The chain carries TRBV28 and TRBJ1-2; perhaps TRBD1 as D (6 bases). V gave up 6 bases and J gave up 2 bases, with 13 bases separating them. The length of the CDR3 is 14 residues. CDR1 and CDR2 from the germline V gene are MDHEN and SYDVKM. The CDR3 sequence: CASSDLQGNYGYTF. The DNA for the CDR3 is TGTGCCAGCAGCGACCTACAGGGAAACTATGGCTACACCTTC.

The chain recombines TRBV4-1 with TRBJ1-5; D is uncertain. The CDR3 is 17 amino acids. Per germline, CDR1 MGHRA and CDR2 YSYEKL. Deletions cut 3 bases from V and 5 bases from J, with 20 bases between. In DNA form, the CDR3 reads TGCGCCAGCAGCCAGGCAGCGTTCCGGGGAAGCGATCAGCCCCAGCATTTT. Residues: CASSQAAFRGSDQPQHF.

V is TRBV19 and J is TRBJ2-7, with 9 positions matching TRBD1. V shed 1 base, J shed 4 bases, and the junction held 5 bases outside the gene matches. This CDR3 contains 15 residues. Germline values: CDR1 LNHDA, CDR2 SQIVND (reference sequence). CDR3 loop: CASSIGTGVSYEQYF. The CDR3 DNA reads TGTGCCAGTAGTATAGGGACAGGGGTCTCTTACGAGCAGTACTTC.

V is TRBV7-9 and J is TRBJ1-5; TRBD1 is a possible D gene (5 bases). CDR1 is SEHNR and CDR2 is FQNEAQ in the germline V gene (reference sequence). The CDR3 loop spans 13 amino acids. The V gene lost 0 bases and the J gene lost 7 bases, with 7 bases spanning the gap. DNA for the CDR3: TGTGCCAGCAGCTTAGCGGGGGGGCAGCCCCAGCATTTT. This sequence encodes CASSLAGGQPQHF. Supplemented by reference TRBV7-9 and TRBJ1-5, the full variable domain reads DTGVSQNPRHKITKRGQNVTFRCDPISEHNRLYWYRQTLGQGPEFLTYFQNEAQLEKSRLLSDRFSAERPKGSFSTLEIQRTEQGDSAMYLCASSLAGGQPQHFGDGTRLSIL.

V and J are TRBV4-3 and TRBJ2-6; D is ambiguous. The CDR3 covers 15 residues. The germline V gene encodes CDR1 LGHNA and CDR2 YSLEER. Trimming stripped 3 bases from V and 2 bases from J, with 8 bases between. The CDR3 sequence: CASSHNSPGANVLTF. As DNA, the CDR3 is TGCGCCAGCAGCCACAACAGCCCTGGGGCCAACGTCCTGACTTTC.

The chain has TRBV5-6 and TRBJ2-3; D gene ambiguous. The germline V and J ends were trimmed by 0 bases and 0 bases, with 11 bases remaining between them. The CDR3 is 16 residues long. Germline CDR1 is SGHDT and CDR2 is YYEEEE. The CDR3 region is CASSLVVGTSTDTQYF. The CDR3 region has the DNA TGTGCCAGCAGCTTGGTGGTCGGCACTAGCACAGATACGCAGTATTTT.

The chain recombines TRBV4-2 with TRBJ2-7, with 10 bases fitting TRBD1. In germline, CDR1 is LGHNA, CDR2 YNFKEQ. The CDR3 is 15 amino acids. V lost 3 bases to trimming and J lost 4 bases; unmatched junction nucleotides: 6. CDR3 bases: TGTGCCAGCAGCCAGACCGGGACAGGGGAATACGAGCAGTACTTC. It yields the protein CASSQTGTGEYEQYF.

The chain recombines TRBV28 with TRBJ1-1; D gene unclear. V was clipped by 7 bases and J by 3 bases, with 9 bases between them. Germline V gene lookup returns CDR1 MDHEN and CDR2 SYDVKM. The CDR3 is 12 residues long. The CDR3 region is CASKKAYTEAFF. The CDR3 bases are TGTGCCAGCAAAAAAGCGTACACTGAAGCTTTCTTT.

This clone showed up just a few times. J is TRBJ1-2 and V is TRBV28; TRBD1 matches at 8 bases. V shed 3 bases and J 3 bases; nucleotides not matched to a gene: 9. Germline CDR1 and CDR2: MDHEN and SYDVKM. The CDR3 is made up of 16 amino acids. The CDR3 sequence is CASSFSWDRFDYGYTF. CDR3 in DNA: TGTGCCAGCAGTTTTTCGTGGGACAGGTTTGACTATGGCTACACCTTC.

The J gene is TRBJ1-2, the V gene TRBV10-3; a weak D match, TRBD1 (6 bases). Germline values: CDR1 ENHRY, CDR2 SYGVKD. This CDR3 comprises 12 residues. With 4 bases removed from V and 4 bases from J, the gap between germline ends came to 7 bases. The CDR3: CAISADSYGYTF. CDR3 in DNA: TGTGCCATCAGTGCGGACAGCTATGGCTACACCTTC.

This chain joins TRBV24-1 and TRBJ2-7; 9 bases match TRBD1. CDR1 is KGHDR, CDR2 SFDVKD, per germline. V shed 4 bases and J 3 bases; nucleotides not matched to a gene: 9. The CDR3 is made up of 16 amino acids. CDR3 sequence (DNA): TGTGCCACCAGTGACACCGGACAGGGGAGGATCTACGAGCAGTACTTC. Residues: CATSDTGQGRIYEQYF.

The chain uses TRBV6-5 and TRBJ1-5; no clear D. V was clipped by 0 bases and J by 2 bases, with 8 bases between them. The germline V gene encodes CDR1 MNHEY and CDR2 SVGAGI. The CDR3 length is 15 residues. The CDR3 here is CASSYSQTGNQPQHF. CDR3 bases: TGTGCCAGCAGTTACTCTCAGACGGGCAATCAGCCCCAGCATTTT.

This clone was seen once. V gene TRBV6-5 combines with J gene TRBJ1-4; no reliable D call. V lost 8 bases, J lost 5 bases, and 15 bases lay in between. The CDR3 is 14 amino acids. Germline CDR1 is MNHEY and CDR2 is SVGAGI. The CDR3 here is CASHEEEINEKLFF. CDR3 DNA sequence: TGTGCCAGCCACGAAGAGGAAATCAATGAAAAACTGTTTTTT.

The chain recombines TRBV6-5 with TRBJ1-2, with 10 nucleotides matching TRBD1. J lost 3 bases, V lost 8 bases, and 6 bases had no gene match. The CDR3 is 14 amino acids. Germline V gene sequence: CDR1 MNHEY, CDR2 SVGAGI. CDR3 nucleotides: TGTGCCAGCGATCCGGGACAGGGGTACTATGGCTACACCTTC. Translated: CASDPGQGYYGYTF.

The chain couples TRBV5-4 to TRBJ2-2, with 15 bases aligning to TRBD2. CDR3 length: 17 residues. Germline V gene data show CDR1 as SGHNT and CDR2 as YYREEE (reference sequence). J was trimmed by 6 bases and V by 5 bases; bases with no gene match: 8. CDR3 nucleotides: TGTGCCAGCAGAACAGGACTAGCGGGGGGGAATTCCGGGGAGCTGTTTTTT. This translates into CASRTGLAGGNSGELFF.

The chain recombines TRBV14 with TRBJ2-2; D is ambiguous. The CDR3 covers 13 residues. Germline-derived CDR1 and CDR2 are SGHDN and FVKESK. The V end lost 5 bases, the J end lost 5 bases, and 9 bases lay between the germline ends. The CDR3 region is CASSIAGTGELFF. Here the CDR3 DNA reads TGTGCCAGCAGCATCGCAGGAACCGGGGAGCTGTTTTTT.